One T cell receptor beta chain is described in this entry. Its antigen is currently unknown. It was with 60 Vbeta and 13 Jbeta primers that the PCR ran. Only in-frame clones appear in the TCRdb table, and some are missing; sequencing was by immunoSEQ multiplex PCR. The sample shows 150,000 or so clones, just over 70% of them seen only once. This entry is derived from a study of cytomegalovirus exposure and HLA in healthy donors. General study points: A later analysis showed that HLA-associated TCR beta chains had undergone more clonal expansion than equally common others. Several of the most significant clusters appeared linked to common viral pathogens, based on a later analysis.

The specimen was PBMCs. This TCR came from a man in his late teens or twenties in good health and CMV-seropositive.

CDR3 sequence (DNA): TGTGCCAGCCGGAAGCGGGAGGGCCCTTACAATGAGCAGTTCTTC. Protein: CASRKREGPYNEQFF. V usage is TRBV6-4 and J usage is TRBJ2-1, with 10 nucleotides matching TRBD2. CDR1 MRHNA and CDR2 SNTAGT come from the germline V gene. The CDR3 contains 15 residues. V shed 8 bases, J shed 4 bases, and the junction held 8 bases outside the gene matches.